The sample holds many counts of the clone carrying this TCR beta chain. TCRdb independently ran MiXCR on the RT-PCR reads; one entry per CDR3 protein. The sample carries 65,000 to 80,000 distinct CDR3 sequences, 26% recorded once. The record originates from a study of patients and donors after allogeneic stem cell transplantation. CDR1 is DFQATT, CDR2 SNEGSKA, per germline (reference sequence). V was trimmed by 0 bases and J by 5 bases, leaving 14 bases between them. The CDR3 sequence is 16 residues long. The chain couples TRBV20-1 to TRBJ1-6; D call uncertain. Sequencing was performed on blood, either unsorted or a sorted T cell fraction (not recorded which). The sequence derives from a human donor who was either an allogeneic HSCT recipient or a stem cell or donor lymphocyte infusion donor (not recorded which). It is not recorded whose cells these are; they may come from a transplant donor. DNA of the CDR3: TGCAGTGCTAGAGATGGGGAGTTTGGGAATAATTCACCCCTCCACTTT. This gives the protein CSARDGEFGNNSPLHF.